The 24 T cell receptor beta chains in this list originate from one sample, sequenced in a study of CD8 T cells in ankylosing spondylitis. Each CDR3 protein gets one entry after TCRdb re-called the 5' RACE reads with MiXCR. The table lists roughly 130,000 distinct CDR3 sequences, 12% to 15% of them singletons. The material sequenced was blood, either unsorted or a sorted T cell fraction (not recorded which). These receptors were obtained from a female donor with ankylosing spondylitis or in good health (not recorded which).

This clonotype occurred a few times. The rearrangement links TRBV5-1 to TRBJ1-1, with a weak D call TRBD1 (5 bases). V lost 0 bases and J 1 base, leaving 10 bases between the germline ends. CDR3 size: 15 residues. Germline values: CDR1 SGHRS, CDR2 YFSETQ. CDR3 protein: CASSLDSGGNTEAFF. The CDR3 DNA follows: TGCGCCAGCAGCTTGGATTCGGGGGGGAACACTGAAGCTTTCTTT.

This clonotype appeared a few times. The chain carries TRBV6-5 and TRBJ1-5; D is possibly TRBD1 (5 bases). Germline V gene sequence: CDR1 MNHEY, CDR2 SVGAGI. Trimming pared 2 bases from V and 4 bases from J, leaving 9 bases between. The CDR3 is made up of 14 amino acids. The CDR3 loop is CASSYGSGNQPQHF. As DNA, the CDR3 is TGTGCCAGCAGTTACGGATCAGGGAATCAGCCCCAGCATTTT.

This chain uses TRBV20-1 with TRBJ2-1, with TRBD2 matching 13 bases. V dropped 0 bases and J dropped 0; count of bases not matched to a gene: 8. CDR1 and CDR2 (germline): DFQATT, SNEGSKA (reference sequence). The CDR3 runs 19 residues. DNA of the CDR3: TGCAGTGCTAGAGAGACTAGCGGGGGGCCTAACGCCTCCTACAATGAGCAGTTCTTC. It yields the protein CSARETSGGPNASYNEQFF.

This clonotype was observed at least ten times. The chain carries TRBV10-3 and TRBJ2-1, with 7 bases identical to TRBD1. The CDR3 is 16 amino acids. The germline V gene encodes CDR1 ENHRY and CDR2 SYGVKD. Trimming took 2 bases from V and 5 from J; bases not matched to a gene: 9. The CDR3 nucleotides read TGTGCCATCAGTGAGAGACAGGGATTGGGCGACAATGAGCAGTTCTTC. Its protein product is CAISERQGLGDNEQFF.

The chain carries TRBV5-1 and TRBJ2-1; TRBD2 matches at 10 bases. This CDR3 is 15 amino acids long. Trimming removed 0 bases from V and 4 bases from J; junction bases left unmatched: 1. CDR1 and CDR2 (germline): SGHRS, YFSETQ. CDR3 protein: CASSLEAGGYNEQFF. In DNA, the CDR3 is TGCGCCAGCAGCTTGGAAGCGGGAGGGTACAATGAGCAGTTCTTC.

This clonotype came up a few times. This chain links TRBV7-2 with TRBJ2-1, with TRBD2 identical over 8 bases. CDR3 length: 15 amino acids. The junction had 9 bases not matched to a gene; V was cut back by 2 bases and J by 9 bases. The germline V gene has CDR1 SGHTA and CDR2 FQGNSA. The CDR3 nucleotides read TGTGCCAGCAGCTTAAAACTGACCCGGGGGGGTGAGCAGTTCTTC. Translating it yields CASSLKLTRGGEQFF. The variable domain in full, with the rest retrieved from reference TRBV7-2 and TRBJ2-1, is GAGVSQSPSNKVTEKGKDVELRCDPISGHTALYWYRQSLGQGLEFLIYFQGNSAPDKSGLPSDRFSAERTGGSVSTLTIQRTQQEDSAVYLCASSLKLTRGGEQFFGPGTRLTVL.

The chain has TRBV20-1 and TRBJ1-2; the D is unclear. V lost 6 bases to trimming and J lost 6 bases, with 11 bases between them. The CDR3 covers 11 residues. Germline V gives CDR1 DFQATT, CDR2 SNEGSKA (reference sequence). The CDR3 nucleotides are TGCAGTGCCGGTGGTACTGATGGCTACACCTTC. It codes for CSAGGTDGYTF.

The J gene is TRBJ1-4, the V gene TRBV7-9; 8 nucleotides line up with TRBD1. The CDR3 spans 14 residues. CDR1 SEHNR and CDR2 FQNEAQ come from the germline V gene (reference sequence). The V and J ends lost 6 bases and 7 bases, in that order; junction bases with no gene match: 7. Here the CDR3 reads CASRFQGAGEKLFF. The CDR3 DNA reads as TGTGCCAGCAGATTTCAGGGGGCCGGTGAAAAACTGTTTTTT.

The chain carries TRBV6-1 and TRBJ2-2; perhaps TRBD1 as D (7 bases). Trimming took off 11 bases at V and 7 bases at J, with 26 bases between the two ends. Germline CDR1 is MNHNS and CDR2 is SASEGT. CDR3 length: 16 amino acids. This chain's CDR3 is CASLRGENRGDGELFF. The CDR3 nucleotides are TGTGCCTCTTTGAGGGGGGAAAACAGGGGCGACGGGGAGCTGTTTTTT.

The chain is built from TRBV30 and TRBJ1-1; D gene ambiguous. The germline V gene encodes CDR1 GTSNPN and CDR2 SVGIG (reference sequence). The CDR3 sequence is 14 residues long. V was clipped by 0 bases and J by 1 base, with 9 bases between them. In DNA form, the CDR3 reads TGTGCCTGGAGTGTCACAGCGCAGAACACTGAAGCTTTCTTT. Protein sequence: CAWSVTAQNTEAFF.

In regard to this clonotype: A much larger clone sits a single nucleotide away, making a read error possible. The chain has TRBV11-3 and TRBJ2-2, with a weak D call TRBD1 (6 bases). The CDR3 contains 15 residues. Germline values: CDR1 SGHNT, CDR2 YENEEA. Trimming left V 5 bases short and J 2 bases short, with 12 bases between. CDR3: CASSNRAPNTGELFF. In DNA form, the CDR3 reads TGTGCCAGCAGCAACAGGGCACCCAACACCGGGGAGCTGTTTTTT.

This chain uses TRBV10-3 with TRBJ2-5, with 7 bases that match TRBD1. Germline V gene data show CDR1 as ENHRY and CDR2 as SYGVKD. The V segment lost 5 bases and the J segment 2 bases; nucleotides outside the gene matches: 14. CDR3 length: 17 amino acids. CDR3 in amino acids: CAISTGTADGPQETQYF. For the CDR3, the DNA is TGTGCCATCAGTACCGGGACAGCGGATGGGCCACAAGAGACCCAGTACTTC.

In its sample, this clonotype was seen many times. This chain links TRBV5-1 with TRBJ2-2; D call uncertain. The germline V and J ends were trimmed by 5 bases and 2 bases, with 10 bases remaining between them. The CDR3 contains 14 residues. Germline values: CDR1 SGHRS, CDR2 YFSETQ. CDR3 amino acids: CASRGKINTGELFF. CDR3 DNA: TGCGCCAGCAGGGGAAAAATTAACACCGGGGAGCTGTTTTTT.

This clonotype was counted only a few times. The chain has TRBV6-5 and TRBJ2-5; 9 positions agree with TRBD1. The V gene end was trimmed by 2 bases and the J gene end by 5 bases; junction bases not matched to a gene: 6. Germline assignment: CDR1 MNHEY and CDR2 SVGAGI. The CDR3 covers 15 residues. The CDR3 DNA follows: TGTGCCAGCAGTTACCCGGGACAGGGCGGCGAGACCCAGTACTTC. This translates into CASSYPGQGGETQYF.

This clonotype was seen many times. CDR3 sequence (DNA): TGCGCCAGCAGCTTCCAGGACGAGCAGTACTTC. This codes for CASSFQDEQYF. The chain links TRBV5-1 to TRBJ2-7, with D unclear. CDR3 length: 11 amino acids. Between the trimmed V and J ends, which lost 2 bases and 5 bases, there was a span of 5 bases. Germline-derived CDR1 and CDR2 are SGHRS and YFSETQ.

This clonotype was counted many times. This chain joins TRBV5-1 and TRBJ2-7; D is possibly TRBD1 (5 bases). V was cut by 4 bases and J by 7 bases, with 15 bases left in between. CDR1 and CDR2 from the germline V gene are SGHRS and YFSETQ. The CDR3 runs 13 residues. This CDR3 is CASSPGQRGEQYF. CDR3 DNA: TGCGCCAGCAGCCCCGGTCAAAGGGGTGAGCAGTACTTC.

There are a few counts of this clonotype. This chain links TRBV7-2 with TRBJ1-5, with D perhaps TRBD1 (5 bases). Germline lookup yields CDR1 SGHTA and CDR2 FQGNSA. The CDR3 length is 13 residues. Trimming removed 4 bases from V and 6 bases from J, with 10 bases in between. CDR3 nucleotide sequence: TGTGCCAGCAGCTCAGTGGGACTTCAGCCCCAGCATTTT. Protein product: CASSSVGLQPQHF.

Remarks on this clonotype: At one boundary the junction diverges from the germline segment, which might be a read error. The chain recombines TRBV18 with TRBJ2-7, with 7 bases matching TRBD1. This CDR3 contains 17 residues. Germline V CDR1 and CDR2: KGHSH, LQKENI. CDR3 amino acids: CTSSPVRRQGGSYEQYF. Written as DNA, the CDR3 is TGTACCAGCTCACCCGTTAGGAGACAGGGTGGGTCCTACGAGCAGTACTTC.

In its sample, this clonotype was seen a few times. V gene TRBV7-7 combines with J gene TRBJ2-2; TRBD1 is a possible D gene (6 bases). V was trimmed by 10 bases and J by 5 bases, leaving 8 bases between them. From germline, CDR1 is SSHAT and CDR2 FNYEAQ (reference sequence). This CDR3 region has 11 residues. The CDR3 region has the DNA TGTGCCACAAGGGGGACCGGGGAGCTGTTTTTT. Its translation: CATRGTGELFF.

J is TRBJ2-5 and V is TRBV15; D is undetermined. CDR3 size: 15 residues. Trimming shortened V by 3 bases and J by 2 bases, and 13 bases separated the two germline ends. In germline, CDR1 is LNHNV, CDR2 YYDKDF (reference sequence). The CDR3 DNA sequence: TGTGCCACCAGCAGCGTAGGGCTATTTCAAGAGACCCAGTACTTC. Its translation is CATSSVGLFQETQYF.

This clonotype was observed at least ten times. V and J are TRBV28 and TRBJ2-6; D ambiguous. The CDR3 extends over 14 amino acids. Germline V CDR1 and CDR2: MDHEN, SYDVKM. The germline V and J ends were trimmed by 6 bases and 5 bases, with 11 bases remaining between them. CDR3 in DNA: TGTGCCAGCAGCCACCTAGACAGGGCCAACGTCCTGACTTTC. Translating gives CASSHLDRANVLTF.

This chain links TRBV12-3 or TRBV12-4 with TRBJ2-2; no definite D call. Trimming pared 3 bases from V and 6 bases from J, leaving 11 bases between. This CDR3 contains 14 residues. Here the CDR3 reads CASSFGDSAGELFF. The CDR3 coding sequence is TGTGCCAGCAGTTTTGGAGACTCCGCCGGGGAGCTGTTTTTT.

This clonotype was counted only a few times. V gene TRBV27 combines with J gene TRBJ1-5; D unresolved. The ends were cut back, 3 bases at V and 4 bases at J, with 13 bases in the middle. In germline, CDR1 is MNHEY, CDR2 SMNVEV (reference sequence). This CDR3 spans 15 amino acids. CDR3 DNA: TGTGCCAGCAGTTTTTGGCCCCGGAGTAATCAGCCCCAGCATTTT. This encodes CASSFWPRSNQPQHF.

This clonotype was seen repeatedly, ten times or more. The J gene is TRBJ1-4, the V gene TRBV12-3 or TRBV12-4, with D perhaps TRBD1 (6 bases). This CDR3 is built from 12 residues. Trimming took 5 bases from V and 8 from J, leaving 9 bases between them. The CDR3 coding sequence is TGTGCCAGCAGTCGAGACAGGGAAAAACTGTTTTTT. Its translation is CASSRDREKLFF.